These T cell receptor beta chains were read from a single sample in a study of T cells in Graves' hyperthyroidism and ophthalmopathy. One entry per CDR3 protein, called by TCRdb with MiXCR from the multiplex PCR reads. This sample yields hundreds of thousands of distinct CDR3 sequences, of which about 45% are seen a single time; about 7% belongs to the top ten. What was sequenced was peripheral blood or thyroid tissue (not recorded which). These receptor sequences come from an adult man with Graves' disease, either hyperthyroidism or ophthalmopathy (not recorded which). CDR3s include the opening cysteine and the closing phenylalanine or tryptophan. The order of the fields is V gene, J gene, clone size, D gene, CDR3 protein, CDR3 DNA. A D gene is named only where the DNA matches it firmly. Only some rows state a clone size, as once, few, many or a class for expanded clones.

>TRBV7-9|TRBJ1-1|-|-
CASSQGGAVTEAFF
TGTGCCAGCAGCCAAGGAGGGGCCGTCACTGAAGCTTTCTTT
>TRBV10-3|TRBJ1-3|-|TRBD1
CAISPGGAGNTIYF
TGTGCCATCAGCCCAGGGGGCGCCGGAAACACCATATATTTT
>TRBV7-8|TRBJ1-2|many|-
CASSQLTGSYGYTF
TGTGCCAGCAGCCAGCTAACAGGGTCCTATGGCTACACCTTC
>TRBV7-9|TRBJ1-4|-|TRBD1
CASSLSGTGLGGNEKLSF
TGTGCCAGCAGCTTATCCGGGACAGGGCTGGGGGGTAATGAAAAACTGTCTTTT
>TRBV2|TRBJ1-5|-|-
CASSNGGSRPQHF
TGTGCCAGCAGTAACGGGGGGAGTAGGCCCCAGCATTTT
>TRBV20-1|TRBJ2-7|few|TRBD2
CSASPPSGRSYEQYF
TGCAGTGCTAGCCCTCCTAGCGGGAGGTCCTACGAGCAGTACTTC
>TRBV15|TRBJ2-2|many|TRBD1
CATSRTGWNTGELFF
TGTGCCACCAGCAGGACAGGGTGGAACACCGGGGAGCTGTTTTTT
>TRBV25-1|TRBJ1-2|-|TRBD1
CAWDRVDYGYTF
TGTGCCTGGGACAGGGTGGACTATGGCTACACCTTC
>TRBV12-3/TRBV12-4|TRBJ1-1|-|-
CASSLTLMNTEAFF
TGTGCCAGCAGTTTAACCTTAATGAACACTGAAGCTTTCTTT
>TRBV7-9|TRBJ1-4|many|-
CASSPQINGEKLFF
TGTGCCAGCAGCCCTCAGATAAACGGGGAAAAACTGTTTTTT
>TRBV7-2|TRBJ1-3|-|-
CASSTRDIASGNTIYF
TGTGCCAGCAGCACCCGGGACATCGCGTCCGGAAACACCATATATTTT
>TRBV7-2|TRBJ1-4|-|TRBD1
CASSQDQGAREKLFF
TGTGCCAGCAGCCAAGATCAGGGGGCGCGTGAAAAACTGTTTTTT
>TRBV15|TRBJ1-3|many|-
CATSRDSRGNTIYF
TGTGCCACCAGCAGAGATTCACGGGGAAACACCATATATTTT
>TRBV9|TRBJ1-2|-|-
CASSETGGAITF
TGTGCCAGCAGCGAAACGGGGGGAGCCATCACCTTC
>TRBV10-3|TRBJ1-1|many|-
CAISEYGTDMNTEAFF
TGTGCCATCAGTGAGTACGGGACGGACATGAACACTGAAGCTTTCTTT
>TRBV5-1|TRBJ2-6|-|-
CASSLGQVNVLTF
TGCGCCAGCAGCTTGGGACAGGTCAACGTCCTGACTTTC
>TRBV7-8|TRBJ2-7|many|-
CASSLVVGPNYEQYF
TGTGCCAGCAGCTTAGTTGTCGGGCCAAACTACGAGCAGTACTTC
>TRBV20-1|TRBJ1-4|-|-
CSARDRGGLGEKLFF
TGCAGTGCTAGAGATCGTGGGGGTCTAGGGGAAAAACTGTTTTTT
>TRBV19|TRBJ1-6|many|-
CASTTVTALHF
TGTGCCAGCACGACCGTGACGGCCCTCCACTTT
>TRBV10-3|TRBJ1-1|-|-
CAISDVGPENTEAFF
TGTGCCATCAGTGATGTGGGGCCGGAGAACACTGAAGCTTTCTTT
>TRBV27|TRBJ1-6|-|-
CASSFQNSPLHF
TGTGCCAGCAGTTTCCAAAATTCACCCCTCCACTTT
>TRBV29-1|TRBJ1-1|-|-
CSVEDSTNYGYTEAFF
TGCAGCGTTGAGGACAGTACTAACTATGGCTACACTGAAGCTTTCTTT
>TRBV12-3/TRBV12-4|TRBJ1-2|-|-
CASSYRDYGYTF
TGTGCCAGCAGTTACAGGGACTATGGCTACACCTTC
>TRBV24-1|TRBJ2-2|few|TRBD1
CATSDWTGGSGELFF
TGTGCCACCAGTGATTGGACAGGGGGCTCCGGGGAGCTGTTTTTT
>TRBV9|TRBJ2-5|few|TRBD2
CASGRAEETQYF
TGTGCCAGCGGGAGGGCTGAAGAGACCCAGTACTTC
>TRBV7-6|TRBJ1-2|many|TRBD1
CASSPGTGGGYGYTF
TGTGCCAGCAGCCCGGGGACAGGGGGTGGGTATGGCTACACCTTC
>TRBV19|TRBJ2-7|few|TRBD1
CASSTGQGSTYEQYF
TGTGCCAGTAGTACGGGACAGGGGTCGACCTACGAGCAGTACTTC
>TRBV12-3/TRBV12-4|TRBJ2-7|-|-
CAGSPGSPYEQYF
TGTGCCGGCAGTCCCGGGTCCCCTTACGAGCAGTACTTC
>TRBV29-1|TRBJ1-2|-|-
CSATMTEFNYGYTF
TGCAGCGCGACAATGACAGAATTTAACTATGGCTACACCTTC
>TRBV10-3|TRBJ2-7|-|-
CAIMGGATYEQYF
TGTGCCATCATGGGCGGGGCCACCTACGAGCAGTACTTC
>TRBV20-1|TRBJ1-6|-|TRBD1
CSASPTGTGSSSPLHF
TGCAGTGCTAGTCCTACCGGGACAGGGAGTAGTTCACCCCTCCACTTT
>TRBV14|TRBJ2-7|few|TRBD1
CASSAGTASYEQYF
TGTGCCAGCAGCGCCGGGACAGCTTCCTACGAGCAGTACTTC
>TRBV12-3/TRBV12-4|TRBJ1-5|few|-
CASSLGESQHF
TGTGCCAGCAGTTTAGGAGAGTCCCAGCATTTT
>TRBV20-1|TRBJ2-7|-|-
CSASLDSPSREQYF
TGCAGTGCTAGTCTGGACTCCCCATCTCGGGAGCAGTACTTC
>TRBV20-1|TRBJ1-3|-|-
CSANDRWNTIYF
TGCAGTGCTAATGACAGGTGGAACACCATATATTTT
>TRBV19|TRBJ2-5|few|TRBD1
CASSGVGQGRQETQYF
TGTGCCAGTAGTGGGGTCGGACAGGGCAGACAAGAGACCCAGTACTTC
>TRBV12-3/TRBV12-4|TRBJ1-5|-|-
CASSLSGRGNQPQHF
TGTGCCAGCAGTTTAAGTGGGCGAGGCAATCAGCCCCAGCATTTT
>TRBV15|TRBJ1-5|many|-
CATSRYGRDQPQHF
TGTGCCACCAGCAGATACGGTAGGGATCAGCCCCAGCATTTT
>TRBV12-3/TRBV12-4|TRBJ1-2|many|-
CASSFGSDYGYTF
TGTGCCAGCAGTTTCGGCAGCGACTATGGCTACACCTTC
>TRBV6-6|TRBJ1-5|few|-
CASSYLGRYSNQPQHF
TGTGCCAGCAGTTACCTTGGACGGTATAGCAATCAGCCCCAGCATTTT
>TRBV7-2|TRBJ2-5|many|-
CASSLVTRETQYF
TGTGCCAGCAGCTTAGTAACACGAGAGACCCAGTACTTC
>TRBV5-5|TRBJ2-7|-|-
CASHGWNEQYF
TGTGCCAGCCACGGGTGGAACGAGCAGTACTTC
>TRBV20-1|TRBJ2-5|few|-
CSARDMGQEETQYF
TGCAGTGCTAGAGATATGGGTCAGGAGGAGACCCAGTACTTC
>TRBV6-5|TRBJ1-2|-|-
CASSYGGGIGYTF
TGTGCCAGCAGTTACGGAGGAGGGATTGGCTACACCTTC
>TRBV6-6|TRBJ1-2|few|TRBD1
CASRNRPGQGPYGYTF
TGTGCCAGCAGGAATAGACCGGGACAGGGACCCTATGGCTACACCTTC